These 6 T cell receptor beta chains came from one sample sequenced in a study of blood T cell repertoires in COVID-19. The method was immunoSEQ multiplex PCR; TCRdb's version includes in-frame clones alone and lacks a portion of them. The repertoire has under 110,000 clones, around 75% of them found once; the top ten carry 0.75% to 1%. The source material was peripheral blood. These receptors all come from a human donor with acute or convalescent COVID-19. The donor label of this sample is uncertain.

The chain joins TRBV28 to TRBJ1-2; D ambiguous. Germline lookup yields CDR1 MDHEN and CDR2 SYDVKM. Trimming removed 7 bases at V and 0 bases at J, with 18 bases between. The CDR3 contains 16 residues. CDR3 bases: TGTGCCAGCAACCCGGGTCTCGTGTCCCCTAACTATGGCTACACCTTC. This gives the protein CASNPGLVSPNYGYTF.

This CDR3 is CSASTLGGYGYTF. CDR3 bases: TGCAGTGCTAGTACCTTAGGAGGCTATGGCTACACCTTC. The genes are TRBV20-1 and TRBJ1-2, with D hard to call. The CDR3 totals 13 residues. The germline V gene has CDR1 DFQATT and CDR2 SNEGSKA (reference sequence). The V end lost 3 bases, the J end lost 4 bases, and 12 bases lay between the germline ends.

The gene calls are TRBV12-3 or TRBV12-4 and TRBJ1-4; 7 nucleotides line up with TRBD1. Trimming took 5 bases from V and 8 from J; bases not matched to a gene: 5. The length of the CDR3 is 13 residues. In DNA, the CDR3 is TGTGCCAGCAGTCTTTCGACAGGGGAAAAACTGTTTTTT. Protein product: CASSLSTGEKLFF.

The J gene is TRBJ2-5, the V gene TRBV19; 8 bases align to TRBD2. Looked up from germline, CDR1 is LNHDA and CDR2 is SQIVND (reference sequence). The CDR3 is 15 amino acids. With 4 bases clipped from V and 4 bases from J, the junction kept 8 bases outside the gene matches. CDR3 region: CASSTQSGLAETQYF. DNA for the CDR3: TGTGCCAGTAGTACACAATCCGGACTAGCAGAGACCCAGTACTTC. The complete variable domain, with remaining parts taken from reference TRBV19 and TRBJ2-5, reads DGGITQSPKYLFRKEGQNVTLSCEQNLNHDAMYWYRQDPGQGLRLIYYSQIVNDFQKGDIAEGYSVSREKKESFPLTVTSAQKNPTAFYLCASSTQSGLAETQYFGPGTRLLVL.

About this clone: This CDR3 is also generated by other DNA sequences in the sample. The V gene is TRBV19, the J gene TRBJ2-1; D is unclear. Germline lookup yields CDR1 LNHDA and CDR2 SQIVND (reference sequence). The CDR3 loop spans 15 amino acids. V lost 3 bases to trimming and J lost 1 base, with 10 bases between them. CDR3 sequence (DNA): TGTGCCAGTAGTATTATGAGTTCGTCCTACAATGAGCAGTTCTTC. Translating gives CASSIMSSSYNEQFF.

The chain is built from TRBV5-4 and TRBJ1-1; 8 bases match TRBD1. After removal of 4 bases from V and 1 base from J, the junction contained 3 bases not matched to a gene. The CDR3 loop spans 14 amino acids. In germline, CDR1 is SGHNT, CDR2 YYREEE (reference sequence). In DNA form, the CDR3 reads TGTGCCAGCAGCGCCGGGACAGGGAACACTGAAGCTTTCTTT. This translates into CASSAGTGNTEAFF.